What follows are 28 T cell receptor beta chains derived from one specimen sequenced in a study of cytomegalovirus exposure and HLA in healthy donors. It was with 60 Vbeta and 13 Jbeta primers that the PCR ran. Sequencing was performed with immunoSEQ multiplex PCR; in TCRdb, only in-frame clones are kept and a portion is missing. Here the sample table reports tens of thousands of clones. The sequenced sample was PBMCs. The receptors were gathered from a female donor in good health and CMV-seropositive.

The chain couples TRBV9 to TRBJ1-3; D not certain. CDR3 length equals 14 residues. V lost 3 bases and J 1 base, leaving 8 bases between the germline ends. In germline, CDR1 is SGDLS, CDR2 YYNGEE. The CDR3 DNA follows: TGTGCCAGCAGCGGCCCGGGGTCTGGAAACACCATATATTTT. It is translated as CASSGPGSGNTIYF.

The DNA for the CDR3 is TGTGCCAGTAGTATATTTGCTAAAGAGACCCAGTACTTC. Translation gives CASSIFAKETQYF. V usage is TRBV19 and J usage is TRBJ2-5; D unclear. V lost 2 bases and J 3 bases, leaving 7 bases between the germline ends. Germline V lookup: CDR1 LNHDA, CDR2 SQIVND (reference sequence). The CDR3 is 13 amino acids.

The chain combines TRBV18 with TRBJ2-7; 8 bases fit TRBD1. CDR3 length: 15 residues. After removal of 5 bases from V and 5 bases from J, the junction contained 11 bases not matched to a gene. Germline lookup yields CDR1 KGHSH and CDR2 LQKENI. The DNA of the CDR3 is TGTGCCAGCTCATTCCCAGAGACAGGGGAACACGAGCAGTACTTC. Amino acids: CASSFPETGEHEQYF.

The CDR3 coding sequence is TGCGCCAGCAGCCAGGGTAGACAGTCTGGGGCCAACGTCCTGACTTTC. Amino acid sequence: CASSQGRQSGANVLTF. The J gene is TRBJ2-6, the V gene TRBV4-1; TRBD1 might be the D (5 bases). Germline lookup yields CDR1 MGHRA and CDR2 YSYEKL. The CDR3 is made up of 16 amino acids. Trimming removed 3 bases at V and 1 base at J, with 10 bases between.

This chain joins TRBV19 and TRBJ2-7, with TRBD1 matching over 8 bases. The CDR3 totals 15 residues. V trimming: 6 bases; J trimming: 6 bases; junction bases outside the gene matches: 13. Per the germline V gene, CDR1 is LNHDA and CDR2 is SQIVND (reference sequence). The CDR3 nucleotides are TGTGCCAGTAGGGGGCTAGGGCAGGGGGCGACCGAGCAGTACTTC. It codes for CASRGLGQGATEQYF. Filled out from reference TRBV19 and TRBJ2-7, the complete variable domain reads DGGITQSPKYLFRKEGQNVTLSCEQNLNHDAMYWYRQDPGQGLRLIYYSQIVNDFQKGDIAEGYSVSREKKESFPLTVTSAQKNPTAFYLCASRGLGQGATEQYFGPGTRLTVT.

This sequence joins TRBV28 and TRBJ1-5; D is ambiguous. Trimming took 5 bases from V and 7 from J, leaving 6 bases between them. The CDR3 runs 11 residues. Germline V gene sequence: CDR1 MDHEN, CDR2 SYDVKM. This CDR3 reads CASSVGQPQHF. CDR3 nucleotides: TGTGCCAGCAGTGTTGGCCAGCCCCAGCATTTT. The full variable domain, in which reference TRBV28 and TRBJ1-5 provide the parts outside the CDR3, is DVKVTQSSRYLVKRTGEKVFLECVQDMDHENMFWYRQDPGLGLRLIYFSYDVKMKEKGDIPEGYSVSREKKERFSLILESASTNQTSMYLCASSVGQPQHFGDGTRLSIL.

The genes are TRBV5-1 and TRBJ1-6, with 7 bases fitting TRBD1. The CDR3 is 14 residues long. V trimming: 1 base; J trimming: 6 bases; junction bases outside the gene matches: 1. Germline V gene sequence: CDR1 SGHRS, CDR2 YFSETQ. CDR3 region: CASSLWDSNSPLHF. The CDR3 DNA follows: TGCGCCAGCAGCTTGTGGGACAGTAATTCACCCCTCCACTTT.

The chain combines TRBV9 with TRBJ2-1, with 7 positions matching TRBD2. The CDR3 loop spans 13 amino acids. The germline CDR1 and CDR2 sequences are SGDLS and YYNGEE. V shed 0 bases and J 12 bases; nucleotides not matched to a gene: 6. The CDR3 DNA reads TGTGCCAGCAGCGTAGTCTCCGCGGGAGTGCAGTTCTTC. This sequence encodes CASSVVSAGVQFF. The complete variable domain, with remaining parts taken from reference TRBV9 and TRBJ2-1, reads DSGVTQTPKHLITATGQRVTLRCSPRSGDLSVYWYQQSLDQGLQFLIQYYNGEERAKGNILERFSAQQFPDLHSELNLSSLELGDSALYFCASSVVSAGVQFFGPGTRLTVL.

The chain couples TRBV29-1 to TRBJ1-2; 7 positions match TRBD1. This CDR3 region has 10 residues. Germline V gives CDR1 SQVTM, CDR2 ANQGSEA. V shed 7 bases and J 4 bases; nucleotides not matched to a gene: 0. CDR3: CSAGGYGYTF. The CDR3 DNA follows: TGCAGCGCAGGGGGCTATGGCTACACCTTC.

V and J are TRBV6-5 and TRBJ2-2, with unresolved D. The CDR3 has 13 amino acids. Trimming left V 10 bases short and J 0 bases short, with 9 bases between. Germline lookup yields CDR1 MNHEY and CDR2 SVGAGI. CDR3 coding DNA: TGTGCCACCTTACTATCGAACACCGGGGAGCTGTTTTTT. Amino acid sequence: CATLLSNTGELFF.

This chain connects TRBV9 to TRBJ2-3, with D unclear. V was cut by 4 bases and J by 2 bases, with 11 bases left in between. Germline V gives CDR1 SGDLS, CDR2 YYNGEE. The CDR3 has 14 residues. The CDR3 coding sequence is TGTGCCAGCAGCACTGACTGGCTCACAGATACGCAGTATTTT. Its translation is CASSTDWLTDTQYF.

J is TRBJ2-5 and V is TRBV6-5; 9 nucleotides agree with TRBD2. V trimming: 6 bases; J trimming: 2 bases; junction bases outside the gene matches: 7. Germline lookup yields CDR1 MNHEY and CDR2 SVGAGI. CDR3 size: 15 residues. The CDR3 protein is CASRRGGAMQETQYF. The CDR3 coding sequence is TGTGCCAGCAGACGCGGGGGGGCCATGCAAGAGACCCAGTACTTC.

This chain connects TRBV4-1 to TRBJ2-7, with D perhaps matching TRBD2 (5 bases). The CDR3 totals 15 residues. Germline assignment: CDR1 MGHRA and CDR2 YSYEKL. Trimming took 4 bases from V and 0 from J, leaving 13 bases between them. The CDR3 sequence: CASSPDLGRSYEQYF. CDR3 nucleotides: TGCGCCAGCAGCCCGGACTTAGGTCGCTCCTACGAGCAGTACTTC.

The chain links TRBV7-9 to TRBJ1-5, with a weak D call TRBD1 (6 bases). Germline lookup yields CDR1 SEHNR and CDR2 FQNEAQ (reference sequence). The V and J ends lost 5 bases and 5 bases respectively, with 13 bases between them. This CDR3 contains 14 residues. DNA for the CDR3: TGTGCCAGCAGCCAAGGGGGTTTGGATCAGCCCCAGCATTTT. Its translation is CASSQGGLDQPQHF. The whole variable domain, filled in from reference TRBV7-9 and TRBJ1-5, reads DTGVSQNPRHKITKRGQNVTFRCDPISEHNRLYWYRQTLGQGPEFLTYFQNEAQLEKSRLLSDRFSAERPKGSFSTLEIQRTEQGDSAMYLCASSQGGLDQPQHFGDGTRLSIL.

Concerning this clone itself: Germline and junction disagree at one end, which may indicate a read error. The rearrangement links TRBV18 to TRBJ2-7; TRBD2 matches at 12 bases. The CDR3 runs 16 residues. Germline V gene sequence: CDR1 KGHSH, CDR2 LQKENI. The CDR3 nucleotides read TGTGCCAGCGCACCAGTGACTAGCGGGAGTGGGTACGAGCAGTACTTC. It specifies CASAPVTSGSGYEQYF.

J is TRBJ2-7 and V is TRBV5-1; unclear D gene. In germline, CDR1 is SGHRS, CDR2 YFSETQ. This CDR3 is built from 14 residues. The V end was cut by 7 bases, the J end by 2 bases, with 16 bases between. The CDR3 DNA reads TGCGCCAGCTCCCAGACCCTAAGCGCCTACGAGCAGTACTTC. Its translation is CASSQTLSAYEQYF.

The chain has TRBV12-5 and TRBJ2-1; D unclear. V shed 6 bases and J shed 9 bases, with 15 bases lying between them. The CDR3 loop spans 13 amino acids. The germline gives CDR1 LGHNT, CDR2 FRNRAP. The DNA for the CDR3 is TGTGCTAGTGGCAAACCCCCCGAAGCTGAGCAGTTCTTC. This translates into CASGKPPEAEQFF.

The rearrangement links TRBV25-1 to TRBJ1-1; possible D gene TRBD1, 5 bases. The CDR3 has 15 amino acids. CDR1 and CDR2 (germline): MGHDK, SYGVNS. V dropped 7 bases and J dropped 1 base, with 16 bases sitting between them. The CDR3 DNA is TGTGCCAGCAAAATCGCCGGGACTTCGAACACTGAAGCTTTCTTT. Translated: CASKIAGTSNTEAFF. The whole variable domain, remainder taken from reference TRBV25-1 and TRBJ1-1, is EADIYQTPRYLVIGTGKKITLECSQTMGHDKMYWYQQDPGMELHLIHYSYGVNSTEKGDLSSESTVSRIRTEHFPLTLESARPSHTSQYLCASKIAGTSNTEAFFGQGTRLTVV.

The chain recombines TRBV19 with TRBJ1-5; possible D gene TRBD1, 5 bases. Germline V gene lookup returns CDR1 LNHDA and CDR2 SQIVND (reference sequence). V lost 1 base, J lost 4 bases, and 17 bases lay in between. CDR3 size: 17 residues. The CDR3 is CASSIGGQGRGNQPQHF. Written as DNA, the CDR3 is TGTGCCAGTAGTATAGGTGGCCAGGGTCGGGGGAATCAGCCCCAGCATTTT.

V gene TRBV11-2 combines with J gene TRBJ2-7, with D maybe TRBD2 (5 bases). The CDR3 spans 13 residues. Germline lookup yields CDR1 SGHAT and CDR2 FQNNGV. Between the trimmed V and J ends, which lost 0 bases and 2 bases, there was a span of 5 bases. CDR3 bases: TGTGCCAGCAGCTTAGAGACTACCTACGAGCAGTACTTC. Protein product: CASSLETTYEQYF.

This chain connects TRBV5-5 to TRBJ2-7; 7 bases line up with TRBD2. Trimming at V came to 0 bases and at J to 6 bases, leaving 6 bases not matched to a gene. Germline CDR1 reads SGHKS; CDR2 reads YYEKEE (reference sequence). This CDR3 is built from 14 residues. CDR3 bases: TGTGCCAGCAGCTTGGGCTCTGGGGGGGGCGAGCAGTACTTC. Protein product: CASSLGSGGGEQYF.

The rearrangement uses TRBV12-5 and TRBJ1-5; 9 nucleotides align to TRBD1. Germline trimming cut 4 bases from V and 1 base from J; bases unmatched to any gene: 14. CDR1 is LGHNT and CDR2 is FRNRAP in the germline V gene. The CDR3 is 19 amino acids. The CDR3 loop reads CASGSYPRDRVNSNQPQHF. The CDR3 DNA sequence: TGTGCTAGTGGTTCGTACCCTCGGGACAGGGTTAACAGCAATCAGCCCCAGCATTTT.

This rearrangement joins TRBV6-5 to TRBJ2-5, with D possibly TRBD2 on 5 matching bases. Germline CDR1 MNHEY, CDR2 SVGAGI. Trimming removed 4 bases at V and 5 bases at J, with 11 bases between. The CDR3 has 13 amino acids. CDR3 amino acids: CASSSRGWETQYF. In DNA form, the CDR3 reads TGTGCCAGCAGTTCCCGGGGATGGGAGACCCAGTACTTC.

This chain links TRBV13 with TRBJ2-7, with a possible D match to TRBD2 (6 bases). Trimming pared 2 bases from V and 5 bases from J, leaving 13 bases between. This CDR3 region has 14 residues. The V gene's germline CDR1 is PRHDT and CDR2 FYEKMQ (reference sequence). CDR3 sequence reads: CASSLRSGVDEQYF. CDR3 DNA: TGTGCCAGCAGCTTACGATCGGGGGTTGACGAGCAGTACTTC.

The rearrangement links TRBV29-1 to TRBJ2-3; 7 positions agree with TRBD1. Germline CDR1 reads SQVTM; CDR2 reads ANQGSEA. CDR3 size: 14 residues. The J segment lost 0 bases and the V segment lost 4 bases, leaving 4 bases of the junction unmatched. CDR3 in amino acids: CSVARGGSTDTQYF. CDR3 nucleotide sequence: TGCAGCGTTGCGCGAGGGGGCAGCACAGATACGCAGTATTTT.

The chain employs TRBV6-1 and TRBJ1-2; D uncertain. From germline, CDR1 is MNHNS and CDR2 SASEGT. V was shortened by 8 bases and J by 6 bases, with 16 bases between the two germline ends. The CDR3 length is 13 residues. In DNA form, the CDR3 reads TGTGCCAGCGTCCCTGGGCGCGTAGATGGCTACACCTTC. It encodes CASVPGRVDGYTF.

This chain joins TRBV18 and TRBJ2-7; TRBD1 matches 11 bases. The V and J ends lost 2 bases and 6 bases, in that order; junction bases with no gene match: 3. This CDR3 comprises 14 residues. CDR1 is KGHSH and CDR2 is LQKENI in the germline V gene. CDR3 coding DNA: TGTGCCAGCTCACCAGGGGACAGGGGGACCGAGCAGTACTTC. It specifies CASSPGDRGTEQYF.

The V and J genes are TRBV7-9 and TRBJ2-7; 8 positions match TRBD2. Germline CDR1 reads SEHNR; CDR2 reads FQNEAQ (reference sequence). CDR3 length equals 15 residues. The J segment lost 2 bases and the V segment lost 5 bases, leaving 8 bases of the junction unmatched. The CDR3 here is CASSPPSGSTYEQYF. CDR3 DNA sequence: TGTGCCAGCAGCCCCCCTAGCGGGTCGACCTACGAGCAGTACTTC.